Presented here are 2 T cell receptor beta chains from one specimen sequenced in a study of cytomegalovirus exposure and HLA in healthy donors. Sequencing used immunoSEQ multiplex PCR; TCRdb keeps in-frame clones, though not all of them. Of 150,000 to 200,000 clones in the sample, around four fifths were seen once. Sequencing was done on a sample of PBMCs. The receptors were gathered from a man aged 25 to 40 in good health and CMV-seropositive.

This clone was observed a handful of times. The same CDR3 is also encoded by other DNA sequences in this sample. V and J are TRBV27 and TRBJ2-7; D may be TRBD1 (5 bases). Germline V gene lookup returns CDR1 MNHEY and CDR2 SMNVEV (reference sequence). The V gene lost 2 bases and the J gene lost 6 bases, with 8 bases spanning the gap. The CDR3 consists of 12 residues. The CDR3 reads CASSLRGGEQYF. The CDR3 DNA follows: TGTGCCAGCAGTTTAAGGGGCGGCGAGCAGTACTTC.

This rearrangement joins TRBV9 to TRBJ1-3, with TRBD1 as a possible D gene (5 bases). V was shortened by 2 bases and J by 0 bases, with 30 bases between the two germline ends. Germline V lookup: CDR1 SGDLS, CDR2 YYNGEE. This CDR3 contains 22 residues. The CDR3 DNA reads TGTGCCAGCAGCGTCACTCATGCGACCGGGACTGGGGTTGCGGGCTCTGGAAACACCATATATTTT. Its translation: CASSVTHATGTGVAGSGNTIYF.